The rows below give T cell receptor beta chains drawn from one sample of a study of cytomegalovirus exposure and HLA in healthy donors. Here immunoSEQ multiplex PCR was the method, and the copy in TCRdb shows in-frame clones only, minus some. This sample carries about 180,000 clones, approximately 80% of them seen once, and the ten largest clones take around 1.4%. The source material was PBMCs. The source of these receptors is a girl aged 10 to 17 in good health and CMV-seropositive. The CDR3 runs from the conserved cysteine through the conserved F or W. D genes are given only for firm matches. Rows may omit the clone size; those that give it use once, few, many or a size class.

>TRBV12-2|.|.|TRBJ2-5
CASRLKGEKSGRLETQYF
TGTGCAAGTCGCTTAAAAGGGGAGAAAAGCGGGAGGCTGGAGACCCAGTACTTC
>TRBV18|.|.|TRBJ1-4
CASSPGGLNEKLFF
TGTGCCAGCTCACCCGGAGGCCTTAATGAAAAACTGTTTTTT
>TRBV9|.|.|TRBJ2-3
CASSAPGTAGDTQYF
TGTGCCAGCAGCGCTCCGGGGACTGCTGGAGATACGCAGTATTTT
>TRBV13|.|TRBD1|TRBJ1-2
CASRKQGLFYGYTF
TGTGCCAGCAGAAAACAGGGGCTATTTTACGGCTACACCTTC
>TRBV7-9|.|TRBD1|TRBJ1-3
CASSTPQGAPNTIYF
TGTGCCAGCAGCACACCACAGGGGGCGCCTAACACCATATATTTT
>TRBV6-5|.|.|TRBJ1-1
CASSPTPWDTEAFF
TGTGCCAGCAGTCCGACTCCATGGGACACTGAAGCTTTCTTT
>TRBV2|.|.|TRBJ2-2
CASRDFGELFF
TGTGCCAGCCGGGACTTCGGGGAGCTGTTTTTT
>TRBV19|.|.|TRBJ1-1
CASRGGGVWNTEAFF
TGTGCCAGTAGGGGAGGGGGAGTCTGGAACACTGAAGCTTTCTTT
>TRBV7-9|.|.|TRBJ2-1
CASSWRLSYNEQFF
TGTGCCAGCAGCTGGAGGCTCTCCTACAATGAGCAGTTCTTC
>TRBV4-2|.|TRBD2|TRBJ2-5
CASSQGTSGSGERETQYF
TGTGCCAGCAGCCAAGGGACTAGCGGGAGCGGGGAAAGGGAGACCCAGTACTTC
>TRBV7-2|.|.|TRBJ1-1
CASSLATGIKAFF
TGTGCCAGCAGCTTAGCAACAGGGATAAAAGCTTTCTTT
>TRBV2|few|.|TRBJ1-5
CASSEQTNRGQPQHF
TGTGCCAGCAGTGAACAAACAAATAGGGGACAGCCCCAGCATTTT
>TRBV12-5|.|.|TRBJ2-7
CASGLANEQYF
TGTGCTAGTGGTTTGGCCAACGAGCAGTACTTC
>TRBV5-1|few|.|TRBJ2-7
CASRQDSYEQYF
TGCGCCAGCAGACAGGACAGCTACGAGCAGTACTTC
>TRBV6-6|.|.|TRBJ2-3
CASSYSREPPRGTQYF
TGTGCCAGCAGTTACAGTCGGGAACCCCCTCGAGGTACGCAGTATTTT
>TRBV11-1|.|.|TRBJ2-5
CASSSIPWAGAGETQYF
TGTGCCAGCAGCTCCATTCCCTGGGCAGGGGCTGGGGAGACCCAGTACTTC
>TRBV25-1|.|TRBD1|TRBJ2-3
CASSERDRDQADTQYF
TGTGCCAGCAGTGAAAGGGACAGGGATCAGGCAGATACGCAGTATTTT
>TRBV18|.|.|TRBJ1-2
CASSPDGRSNYGYTF
TGTGCCAGCTCACCAGATGGTCGGTCGAATTATGGCTACACCTTC
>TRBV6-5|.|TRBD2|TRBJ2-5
CASSYVGGETQYF
TGTGCCAGCAGTTACGTCGGGGGGGAGACCCAGTACTTC
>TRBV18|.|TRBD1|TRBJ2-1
CASSPQMDRGGEQFF
TGTGCCAGCTCACCCCAAATGGACAGGGGCGGTGAGCAGTTCTTC
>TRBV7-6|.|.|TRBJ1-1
CASSLPGVGTEAFF
TGTGCCAGCAGCTTACCAGGGGTGGGCACTGAAGCTTTCTTT
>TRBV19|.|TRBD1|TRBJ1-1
CASRIRDRASNTEAFF
TGTGCCAGTAGGATTCGGGACAGGGCTTCGAACACTGAAGCTTTCTTT
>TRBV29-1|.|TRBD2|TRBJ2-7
CSVAPGLAVQNHYEQYF
TGCAGCGTTGCCCCGGGACTAGCGGTCCAGAATCACTACGAGCAGTACTTC
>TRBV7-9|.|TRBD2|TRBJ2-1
CASSLTSGSMYEQFF
TGTGCCAGCAGCTTAACTAGCGGGAGTATGTATGAGCAGTTCTTC
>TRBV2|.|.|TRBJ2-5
CASSELGQGTQYF
TGTGCCAGCAGTGAACTAGGTCAAGGGACCCAGTACTTC
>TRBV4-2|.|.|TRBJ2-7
CASSQERVISYEQYF
TGTGCCAGCAGCCAAGAGCGGGTAATTTCCTACGAGCAGTACTTC
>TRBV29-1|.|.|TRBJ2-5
CSVFPLTSTQYF
TGCAGCGTTTTTCCTTTGACTAGTACCCAGTACTTC
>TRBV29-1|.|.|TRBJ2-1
CSVEVLALGSYNEQFF
TGCAGCGTTGAAGTGTTGGCCCTTGGCTCCTACAATGAGCAGTTCTTC
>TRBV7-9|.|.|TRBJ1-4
CASSFPTEVRGKLFF
TGTGCCAGCAGCTTCCCGACGGAAGTAAGAGGAAAACTGTTTTTT
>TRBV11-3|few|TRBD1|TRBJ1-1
CASSLGGTANTEAFF
TGTGCCAGCAGCTTAGGTGGGACAGCGAACACTGAAGCTTTCTTT
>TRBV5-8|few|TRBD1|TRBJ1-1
CASSRDRPTEAFF
TGTGCCAGCAGCAGGGACAGACCCACTGAAGCTTTCTTT
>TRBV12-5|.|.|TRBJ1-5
CASALGQPQHF
TGTGCTAGTGCCCTAGGCCAGCCCCAGCATTTT